A single sample is the source of the 18 T cell receptor beta chains below, sequenced in a study of molecular identifiers for immune sequencing clone quantification. A single record per CDR3 protein comes from TCRdb applying MiXCR to the PCR reads. The repertoire includes just over 35,000 distinct CDR3 sequences, approximately 17% of them detected once, and about 6.2% sits in the top ten. What was sequenced was naive CD8+ T cells from blood, with Jurkat cell RNA spiked in. Subset reported: FACS-sorted CD8+CD4-CCR7+CD45RA+ naive T cells. The origin of the receptors is a human donor in good health. Some libraries in this study had Jurkat cell RNA spiked in.

Of note for this clonotype: This may be a read error: a much more frequent sequence differs by one nucleotide. V and J are TRBV11-2 and TRBJ2-7, with 9 bases lining up with TRBD2. Germline loops: CDR1 SGHAT, CDR2 FQNNGV. The CDR3 has 15 residues. The CDR3 sequence: CASSLSAAGGYGQYF. As DNA, the CDR3 is TGTGCCAGCAGCTTATCCGCTGCGGGAGGGTACGGGCAGTACTTC. Full variable domain (remainder filled in from reference TRBV11-2 and TRBJ2-7): EAGVAQSPRYKIIEKRQSVAFWCNPISGHATLYWYQQILGQGPKLLIQFQNNGVVDDSQLPKDRFSAERLKGVDSTLKIQPAKLEDSAVYLCASSLSAAGGYGQYFGPGTRLTVT.

Notes on this clonotype: This sequence may be a read error, since a much larger clone differs from it by one base. The CDR3 nucleotides are TGTGCCAGCAGCTTAGGATCCAGACTAGCGCGCACCGGGGAGCTGGTTTTT. Residues: CASSLGSRLARTGELVF. This chain uses TRBV13 with TRBJ2-2, with 8 bases matching TRBD2. This CDR3 is 17 amino acids long. CDR1 PRHDT and CDR2 FYEKMQ come from the germline V gene (reference sequence).

This clonotype was counted many times. The chain combines TRBV7-9 with TRBJ2-7, with 9 bases matching TRBD1. Trimming removed 1 base from V and 6 bases from J; junction bases left unmatched: 4. This CDR3 contains 14 residues. CDR1 is SEHNR and CDR2 is FQNEAQ in the germline V gene (reference sequence). The CDR3 reads CASSLGDRAGEQYF. CDR3 DNA sequence: TGTGCCAGCAGCTTAGGGGACAGGGCCGGCGAGCAGTACTTC.

This clonotype has ten or more counts. The rearrangement joins TRBV10-3 to TRBJ2-7; D possibly corresponds to TRBD1 (6 bases). The CDR3 loop spans 11 amino acids. The germline V gene has CDR1 ENHRY and CDR2 SYGVKD. V was clipped by 4 bases and J by 9 bases, with 10 bases between them. DNA for the CDR3: TGTGCCATCAGTGGGGACATCGGGCAGTACTTC. The encoded protein is CAISGDIGQYF.

This clonotype has at least ten counts. The chain is built from TRBV4-1 and TRBJ2-3, with 10 bases fitting TRBD2. The CDR3 sequence is 16 residues long. With V trimmed by 1 base and J by 7 bases, 8 bases remained unmatched. Germline values: CDR1 MGHRA, CDR2 YSYEKL. The CDR3 spells CASSQVGGLATHTQYF. As DNA, the CDR3 is TGCGCCAGCAGCCAAGTAGGGGGACTAGCGACCCATACGCAGTATTTT.

Ten or more counts support this clonotype. The chain employs TRBV20-1 and TRBJ2-5, with 10 bases fitting TRBD1. V lost 0 bases and J lost 2; bases outside the gene matches: 6. This CDR3 comprises 16 residues. CDR1 DFQATT and CDR2 SNEGSKA come from the germline V gene (reference sequence). CDR3 DNA sequence: TGCAGTGCTAGAGATTGGGACAGGGGTATACAAGAGACCCAGTACTTC. It yields the protein CSARDWDRGIQETQYF.

This clonotype was counted at least ten times. This chain connects TRBV29-1 to TRBJ2-7, with 11 positions matching TRBD1. Germline values: CDR1 SQVTM, CDR2 ANQGSEA. With V trimmed by 3 bases and J by 2 bases, 12 bases remained unmatched. CDR3 length: 17 residues. CDR3: CSVEGGQGEHLTYEQYF. The CDR3 DNA is TGCAGCGTTGAGGGGGGACAGGGGGAACACCTCACCTACGAGCAGTACTTC.

There are many counts of this clonotype. The chain employs TRBV7-9 and TRBJ2-1; maybe TRBD2 (6 bases). The CDR3 runs 16 residues. CDR1 SEHNR and CDR2 FQNEAQ come from the germline V gene (reference sequence). V was shortened by 5 bases and J by 10 bases, with 24 bases between the two germline ends. CDR3 loop: CASSPGVGGAGWEQFF. The CDR3 DNA sequence: TGTGCCAGCAGCCCCGGGGTGGGAGGCGCGGGCTGGGAGCAGTTCTTC.

The genes are TRBV7-3 and TRBJ2-1; a possible D gene is TRBD2 (6 bases). The germline V gene encodes CDR1 SGHTA and CDR2 FQGTGA. V was pared by 3 bases and J by 7 bases, with 13 bases between. The CDR3 is made up of 14 amino acids. CDR3 coding DNA: TGTGCCAGCAGCTTCGCGGGACCGCTGAATGAGCAGTTCTTC. The encoded protein is CASSFAGPLNEQFF.

V usage is TRBV28 and J usage is TRBJ2-7; D may match TRBD1 or TRBD2 (6 bases each). This CDR3 comprises 15 residues. V lost 2 bases and J lost 1, with 12 bases in between. Germline values: CDR1 MDHEN, CDR2 SYDVKM. The CDR3 bases are TGTGCCAGCAGTTTACAGGGGACTCTATCCTACGAGCAGTACTTC. It codes for CASSLQGTLSYEQYF.

At least ten counts were recorded for this clonotype. This chain joins TRBV9 and TRBJ2-7; D may match TRBD1 or TRBD2 (5 bases each). The CDR3 covers 14 residues. Trimming took 0 bases from V and 4 from J, leaving 11 bases between them. The germline V gene has CDR1 SGDLS and CDR2 YYNGEE. The CDR3 loop is CASSVGGDLYEQYF. The CDR3 bases are TGTGCCAGCAGCGTAGGAGGGGATTTGTACGAGCAGTACTTC.

Details on this clonotype: The junction does not match germline at one end; this may be a read error. This chain links TRBV27 with TRBJ2-7; no clear D gene. The CDR3 contains 13 residues. CDR1 is MNHEY and CDR2 is SMNVEV in the germline V gene (reference sequence). The CDR3, as DNA: TGTGCCAGCAGTTTGAAAAGCTCCTACGAGCGGTACTTC. Translated: CASSLKSSYERYF.

This clonotype was counted at least ten times. The rearrangement uses TRBV6-2 or TRBV6-3 and TRBJ2-2, with D uncertain. From germline, CDR1 is MNHEY and CDR2 SVGEGT. CDR3 length equals 11 residues. Between the trimmed V and J ends, which lost 6 bases and 4 bases, there was a span of 3 bases. The CDR3 DNA reads TGTGCCAGCAGCGGCACCGGGGAGCTGTTTTTT. Translation gives CASSGTGELFF.

This clonotype was counted at least ten times. The chain is built from TRBV4-1 and TRBJ2-1; 10 positions match TRBD1. V gave up 5 bases and J gave up 6 bases; unmatched junction bases: 7. Looked up from germline, CDR1 is MGHRA and CDR2 is YSYEKL. There are 15 residues in the CDR3. The CDR3 loop reads CASSYDRGLSNEQFF. DNA for the CDR3: TGCGCCAGCAGCTACGACAGGGGGCTGAGCAATGAGCAGTTCTTC.

In this sample, this clonotype turned up many times. This sequence joins TRBV9 and TRBJ1-5; D possibly corresponds to TRBD1 (6 bases). This CDR3 has 13 amino acids. Germline-derived CDR1 and CDR2 are SGDLS and YYNGEE. V was trimmed by 4 bases and J by 5 bases, leaving 10 bases between them. The CDR3 DNA sequence: TGTGCCAGCAGCCCGGACAGCTATCAGCCCCAGCATTTT. It is translated as CASSPDSYQPQHF.

Ten or more counts support this clonotype. This rearrangement joins TRBV4-2 to TRBJ2-7; D not resolved. There are 14 residues in the CDR3. Germline V lookup: CDR1 LGHNA, CDR2 YNFKEQ. Between the trimmed V and J ends, which lost 0 bases and 0 bases, there was a span of 6 bases. The CDR3 DNA reads TGTGCCAGCAGCCAAGATAACTACTCCTACGAGCAGTACTTC. Residues: CASSQDNYSYEQYF.

Ten or more counts support this clonotype. The chain uses TRBV28 and TRBJ1-5; weak D call: TRBD1 (5 bases). The V gene's germline CDR1 is MDHEN and CDR2 SYDVKM. CDR3 size: 16 residues. V was pared by 7 bases and J by 0 bases, with 16 bases between. CDR3 residues: CASNPGGIYSNQPQHF. The CDR3 region has the DNA TGTGCCAGCAATCCGGGGGGGATCTATAGCAATCAGCCCCAGCATTTT.

By sample share, this clonotype is medium-sized (0.01 to 0.1%). J is TRBJ1-1 and V is TRBV4-3; no reliable D call. This CDR3 has 14 residues. The germline V gene encodes CDR1 LGHNA and CDR2 YSLEER. The V gene lost 3 bases and the J gene lost 3 bases, with 11 bases spanning the gap. CDR3: CASSQDPLYTEAFF. CDR3 DNA sequence: TGCGCCAGCAGCCAGGACCCCCTTTACACTGAAGCTTTCTTT.